This T cell receptor beta chain was captured by sequencing in a study of CDR3 diversity in severe acne. TCRdb recomputed calls from the PCR reads with MiXCR, one row per CDR3 protein. The table includes approximately 84,000 distinct CDR3 sequences, around 53% detected once. The CDR3 runs 14 residues. Germline lookup yields CDR1 ENHRY and CDR2 SYGVKD. V was clipped by 3 bases and J by 1 base, with 10 bases between them. In this sample, this clonotype turned up a few times. Sequencing input: blood. The V and J genes are TRBV10-3 and TRBJ2-7; D is possibly TRBD1 (6 bases). The clonotype comes from a male donor in good health, without acne. Here the CDR3 DNA reads TGTGCCATCAGTGAACAGGGTAAATCCTACGAGCAGTACTTC. Translation: CAISEQGKSYEQYF.